The entry below gives a single TCR beta chain sequence along with its context. The data are from a study of T cells after yellow fever vaccination. Germline trimming cut 2 bases from V and 8 bases from J; bases unmatched to any gene: 4. This CDR3 is 14 amino acids long. Germline V gene lookup returns CDR1 LGHDT and CDR2 YNNKEL (reference sequence). Via MiXCR, TCRdb re-called the 5' RACE reads, giving one row per CDR3 protein. The repertoire consists of some 300,000 distinct CDR3 sequences, with 8.5% to 10% occurring once and the leading ten covering around 3.3%. V gene TRBV3-1 combines with J gene TRBJ2-1; 9 bases are shared with TRBD1. The sample consisted of CD4+ T cells sorted from PBMCs, taken 5 days after the yellow fever booster vaccination. The TCR comes from a man in his late teens or twenties who received the YFV17D yellow fever vaccine. CDR3: CASSQTGGSDEQFF. The DNA for the CDR3 is TGTGCCAGCAGCCAAACAGGGGGCAGTGATGAGCAGTTCTTC.